The TCR beta chain described here comes from a study of T cell clones after liver transplantation. Some clones are missing from TCRdb's copy, which holds only in-frame ones; the method was immunoSEQ multiplex PCR. The sample has roughly 40,000 clones, 86% seen once. The CDR3 contains 11 residues. Trimming removed 4 bases at V and 13 bases at J, with 10 bases between. Per the germline V gene, CDR1 is MNHNS and CDR2 is SASEGT. The source was CD4+ T cells from blood, collected 24 months after liver transplant. The chain recombines TRBV6-1 with TRBJ1-4; D gene ambiguous. The clonotype comes from a human patient who received a liver transplant. The graft donor may have given rise to some T cells. The CDR3 DNA reads TGTGCCAGCAGTGGGACCGGAGGACTGTTTTTT. This sequence encodes CASSGTGGLFF.